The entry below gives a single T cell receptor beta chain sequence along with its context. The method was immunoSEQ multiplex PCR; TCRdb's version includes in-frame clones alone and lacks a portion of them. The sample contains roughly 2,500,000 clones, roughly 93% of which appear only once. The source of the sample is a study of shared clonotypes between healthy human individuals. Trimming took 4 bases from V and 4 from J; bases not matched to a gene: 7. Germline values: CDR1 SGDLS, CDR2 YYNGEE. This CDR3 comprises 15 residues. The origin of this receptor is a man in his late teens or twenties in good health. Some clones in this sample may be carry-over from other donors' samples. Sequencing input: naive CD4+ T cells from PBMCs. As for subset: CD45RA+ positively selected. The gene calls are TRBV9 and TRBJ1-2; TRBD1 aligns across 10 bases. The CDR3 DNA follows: TGTGCCAGCAGCAACCCGGGACAGGGGTCCTATGGCTACACCTTC. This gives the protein CASSNPGQGSYGYTF.